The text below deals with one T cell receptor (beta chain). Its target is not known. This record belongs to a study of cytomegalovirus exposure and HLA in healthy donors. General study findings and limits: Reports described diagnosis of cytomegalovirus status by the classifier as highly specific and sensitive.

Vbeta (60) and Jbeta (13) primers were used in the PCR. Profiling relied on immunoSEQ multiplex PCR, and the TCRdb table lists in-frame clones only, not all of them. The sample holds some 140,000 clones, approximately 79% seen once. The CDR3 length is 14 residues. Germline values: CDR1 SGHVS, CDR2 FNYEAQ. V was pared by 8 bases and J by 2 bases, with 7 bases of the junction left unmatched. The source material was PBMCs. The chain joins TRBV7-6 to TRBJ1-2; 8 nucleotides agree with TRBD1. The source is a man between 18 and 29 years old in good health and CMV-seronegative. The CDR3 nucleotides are TGTGCCAGCGGCTCAGGGGGCGCCAACTATGGCTACACCTTC. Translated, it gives CASGSGGANYGYTF.